This T cell receptor beta chain was profiled in a study of T cells in Graves' hyperthyroidism and ophthalmopathy. Researchers took RNA transcripts and amplified the TCR beta CDR3 regions from them. The HTBI primer set was used in a first-round RT-PCR of the TCR CDR3. TCRdb re-analysed the multiplex PCR reads in MiXCR, keeping a single row per CDR3 protein. The table has around 300,000 distinct CDR3 sequences, more than 10% seen once. The table lists this clonotype with a few counts. The V end lost 3 bases, the J end lost 7 bases, and 13 bases lay between the germline ends. The CDR3 is made up of 15 amino acids.

J is TRBJ1-6 and V is TRBV12-3 or TRBV12-4; no firm D call. The origin of this receptor is a woman aged 30 to 39 with Graves' hyperthyroidism that later progressed to Graves' ophthalmopathy. Sequencing was done on a sample of blood. The CDR3 sequence is CASSLREGGNSPLHF. In nucleotides, the CDR3 is TGTGCCAGCAGTTTGAGAGAAGGCGGGAATTCACCCCTCCACTTT.